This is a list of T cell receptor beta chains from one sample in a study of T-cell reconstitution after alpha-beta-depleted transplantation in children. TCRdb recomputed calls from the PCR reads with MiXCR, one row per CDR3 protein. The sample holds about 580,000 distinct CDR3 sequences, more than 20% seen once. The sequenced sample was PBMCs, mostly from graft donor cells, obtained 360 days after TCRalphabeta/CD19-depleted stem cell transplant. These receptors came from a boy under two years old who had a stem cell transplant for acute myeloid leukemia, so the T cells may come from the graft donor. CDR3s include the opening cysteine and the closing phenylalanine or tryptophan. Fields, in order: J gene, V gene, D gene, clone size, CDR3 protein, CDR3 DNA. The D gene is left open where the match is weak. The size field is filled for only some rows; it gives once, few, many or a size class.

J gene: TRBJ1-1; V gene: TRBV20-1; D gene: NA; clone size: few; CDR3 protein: CSAGWTGEGAFF; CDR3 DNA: TGCAGTGCTGGGTGGACCGGCGAAGGAGCTTTCTTT
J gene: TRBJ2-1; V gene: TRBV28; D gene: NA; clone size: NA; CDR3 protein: CASSAPTGALDEQFF; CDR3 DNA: TGTGCCAGCAGTGCTCCGACAGGCGCCTTGGATGAGCAGTTCTTC
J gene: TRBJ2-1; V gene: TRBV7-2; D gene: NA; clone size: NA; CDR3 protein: CASSPHRGSGEQFF; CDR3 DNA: TGTGCCAGCAGTCCGCATAGGGGCAGCGGGGAGCAGTTCTTC
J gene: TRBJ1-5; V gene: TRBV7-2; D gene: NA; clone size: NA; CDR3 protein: CASSLTVYSNQPQHF; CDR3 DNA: TGTGCCAGCAGCTTGACAGTTTATAGCAATCAGCCCCAGCATTTT
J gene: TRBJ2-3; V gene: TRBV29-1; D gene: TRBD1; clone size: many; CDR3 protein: CSVDARQGAWEDTQYF; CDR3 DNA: TGCAGCGTTGATGCCCGACAGGGGGCTTGGGAAGATACGCAGTATTTT
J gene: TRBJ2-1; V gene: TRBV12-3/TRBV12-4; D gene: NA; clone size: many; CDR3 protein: CASSQPGVPGDEQFF; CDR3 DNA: TGTGCCAGCAGTCAGCCGGGCGTCCCTGGGGATGAGCAGTTCTTC
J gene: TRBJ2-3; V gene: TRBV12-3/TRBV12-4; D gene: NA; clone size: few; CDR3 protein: CASSPVGTYSTDTQYF; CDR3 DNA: TGTGCCAGCAGCCCCGTCGGGACCTATTCCACAGATACGCAGTATTTT
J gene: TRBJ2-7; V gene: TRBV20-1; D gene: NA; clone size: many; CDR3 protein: CSARGRSYEQYF; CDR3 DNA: TGCAGTGCTAGAGGTAGAAGCTACGAGCAGTACTTC
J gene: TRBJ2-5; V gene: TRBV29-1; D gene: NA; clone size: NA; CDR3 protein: CSVEDGGAGPRAQYF; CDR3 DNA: TGCAGCGTTGAAGATGGAGGGGCGGGCCCAAGGGCCCAGTACTTC
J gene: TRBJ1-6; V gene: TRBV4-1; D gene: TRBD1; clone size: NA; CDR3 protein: CASSQVGTVDSPLHF; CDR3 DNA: TGCGCCAGCAGCCAAGTAGGGACAGTGGATTCACCCCTCCACTTT
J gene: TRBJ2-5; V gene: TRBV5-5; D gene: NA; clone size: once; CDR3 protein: CASSLPTPQETQYF; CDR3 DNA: TGTGCCAGCAGCTTGCCGACGCCTCAAGAGACCCAGTACTTC
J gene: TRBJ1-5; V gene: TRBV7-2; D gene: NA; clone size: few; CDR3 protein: CASSLARGASNQPQHF; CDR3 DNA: TGTGCCAGCAGCTTAGCGCGCGGGGCTAGCAATCAGCCCCAGCATTTT
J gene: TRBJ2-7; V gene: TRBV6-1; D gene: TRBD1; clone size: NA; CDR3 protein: CASSKRGTGSSYEQYF; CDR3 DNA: TGTGCCAGCAGTAAGAGGGGGACAGGAAGCTCCTACGAGCAGTACTTC
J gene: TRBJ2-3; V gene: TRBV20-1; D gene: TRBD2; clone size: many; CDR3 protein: CSASAGGSTDTQYF; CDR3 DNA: TGCAGTGCTAGCGCGGGGGGATCCACAGATACGCAGTATTTT
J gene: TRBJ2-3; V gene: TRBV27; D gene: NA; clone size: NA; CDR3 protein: CASSLSTGPYTDTQYF; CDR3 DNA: TGTGCCAGCAGTTTATCAACAGGGCCCTACACAGATACGCAGTATTTT
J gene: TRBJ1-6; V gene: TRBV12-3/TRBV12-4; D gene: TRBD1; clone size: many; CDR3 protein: CASSFFGTGYNSPLHF; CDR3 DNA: TGTGCCAGCAGTTTTTTTGGGACAGGGTATAATTCACCCCTCCACTTT
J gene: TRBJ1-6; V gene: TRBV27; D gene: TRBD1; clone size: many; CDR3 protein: CASSWTGDSPLHF; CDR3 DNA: TGTGCCAGCAGTTGGACAGGGGATTCACCCCTCCACTTT
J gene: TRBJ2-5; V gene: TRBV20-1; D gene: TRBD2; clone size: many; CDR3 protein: CSASSGTRQETQYF; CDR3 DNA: TGCAGTGCCTCATCGGGGACTAGACAAGAGACCCAGTACTTC
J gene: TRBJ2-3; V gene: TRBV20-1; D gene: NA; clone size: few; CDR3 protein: CSAPDRDTQYF; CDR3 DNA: TGCAGTGCTCCCGACCGAGATACGCAGTATTTT
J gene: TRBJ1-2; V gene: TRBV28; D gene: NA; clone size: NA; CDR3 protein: CASTPSIGPFVGYTF; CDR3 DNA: TGTGCCAGCACTCCCTCGATCGGACCTTTCGTAGGCTACACCTTC
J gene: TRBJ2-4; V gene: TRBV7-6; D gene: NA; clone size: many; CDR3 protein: CASSPPIVAKNIQYF; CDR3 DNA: TGTGCCAGCAGTCCCCCCATTGTAGCCAAAAACATTCAGTACTTC
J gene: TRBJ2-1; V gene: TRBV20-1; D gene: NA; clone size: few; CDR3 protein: CSANAYSHEYNEQFF; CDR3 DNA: TGCAGTGCCAACGCATACTCGCACGAATACAATGAGCAGTTCTTC
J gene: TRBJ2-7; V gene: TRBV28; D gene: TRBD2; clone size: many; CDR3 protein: CASSFPGLAGAYEQYF; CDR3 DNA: TGTGCCAGCAGTTTCCCGGGACTAGCGGGGGCCTACGAGCAGTACTTC
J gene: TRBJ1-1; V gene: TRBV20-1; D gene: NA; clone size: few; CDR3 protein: CSASSNPGGNTEAFF; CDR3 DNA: TGCAGTGCTTCGTCGAACCCAGGCGGAAACACTGAAGCTTTCTTT
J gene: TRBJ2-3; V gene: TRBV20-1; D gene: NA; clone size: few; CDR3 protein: CSARSPPDTQYF; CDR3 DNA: TGCAGTGCTAGATCCCCCCCCGATACGCAGTATTTT